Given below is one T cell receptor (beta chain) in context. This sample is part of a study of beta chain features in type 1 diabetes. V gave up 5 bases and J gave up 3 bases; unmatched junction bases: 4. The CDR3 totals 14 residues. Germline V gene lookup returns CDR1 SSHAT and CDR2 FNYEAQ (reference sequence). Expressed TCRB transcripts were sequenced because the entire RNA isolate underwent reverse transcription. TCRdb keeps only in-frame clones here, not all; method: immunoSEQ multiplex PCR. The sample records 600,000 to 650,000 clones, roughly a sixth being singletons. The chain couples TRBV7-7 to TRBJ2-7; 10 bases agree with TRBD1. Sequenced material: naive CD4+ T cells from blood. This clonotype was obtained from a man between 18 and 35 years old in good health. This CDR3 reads CASSPGQGHYEQYF. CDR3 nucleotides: TGTGCCAGCAGCCCGGGACAGGGGCACTACGAGCAGTACTTC.